Listed here are 27 T cell receptor beta chains from one sample, sequenced in a study of cytomegalovirus exposure and HLA in healthy donors. Sequencing used immunoSEQ multiplex PCR; TCRdb keeps in-frame clones, though not all of them. The sample lists hundreds of thousands of clones, about nine tenths occurring once. Sequencing was carried out using PBMCs. These receptors all stem from a woman aged 18-29 years in good health and CMV-seronegative.

The chain couples TRBV28 to TRBJ1-4; D gene unclear. CDR1 is MDHEN, CDR2 SYDVKM, per germline. This CDR3 region has 13 residues. V gave up 11 bases and J gave up 5 bases, with 15 bases separating them. The CDR3, as DNA: TGTGCCTCCATTGGGAGCCCCAATGAAAAACTGTTTTTT. It translates to CASIGSPNEKLFF.

V and J are TRBV28 and TRBJ1-3, with no clear D. The CDR3 runs 14 residues. In germline, CDR1 is MDHEN, CDR2 SYDVKM. V was shortened by 10 bases and J by 0 bases, with 13 bases between the two germline ends. In nucleotides, the CDR3 is TGTGCCACAGCAATCGGGAGCTCTGGAAACACCATATATTTT. Translation: CATAIGSSGNTIYF.

The chain recombines TRBV27 with TRBJ2-1; TRBD2 matches 15 bases. The CDR3 has 14 residues. Losses at the gene ends were 5 bases for V and 9 bases for J; bases not matched to a gene: 2. Per the germline V gene, CDR1 is MNHEY and CDR2 is SMNVEV (reference sequence). CDR3 DNA sequence: TGTGCCAGCAGTAAGGGACTAGCGGGAGGTGAGCAGTTCTTC. Amino acids: CASSKGLAGGEQFF.

The genes are TRBV9 and TRBJ1-5; D unresolved. Trimming shortened V by 4 bases and J by 2 bases, and 10 bases separated the two germline ends. The CDR3 has 14 residues. Germline V gives CDR1 SGDLS, CDR2 YYNGEE. The CDR3 reads CASSPAGGNQPQHF. The CDR3 nucleotides read TGTGCCAGCAGCCCCGCTGGAGGCAATCAGCCCCAGCATTTT.

The chain is built from TRBV4-2 and TRBJ2-3, with D unresolved. The V and J ends lost 4 bases and 2 bases respectively, with 4 bases between them. Germline lookup yields CDR1 LGHNA and CDR2 YNFKEQ. The CDR3 has 12 amino acids. The CDR3 here is CASSPNTDTQYF. The CDR3 DNA reads TGTGCCAGCAGCCCAAACACAGATACGCAGTATTTT.

The chain couples TRBV11-2 to TRBJ1-5; D possibly corresponds to TRBD1 (5 bases). Germline CDR1 SGHAT, CDR2 FQNNGV. V was shortened by 6 bases and J by 6 bases, with 9 bases between the two germline ends. This CDR3 region has 12 residues. This CDR3 reads CASSSGGQPQHF. Here the CDR3 DNA reads TGTGCCAGCAGTTCCGGGGGTCAGCCCCAGCATTTT.

The rearrangement links TRBV6-5 to TRBJ2-7; 7 positions match TRBD1. The V and J ends lost 7 bases and 5 bases, in that order; junction bases with no gene match: 14. CDR3 length: 15 residues. CDR1 is MNHEY, CDR2 SVGAGI, per germline. In DNA form, the CDR3 reads TGTGCCAGCACTAACGGGGCAGGGGGTAAGAACGAGCAGTACTTC. Translating gives CASTNGAGGKNEQYF.

The chain couples TRBV27 to TRBJ2-3, with 7 bases aligning to TRBD2. The V and J ends lost 0 bases and 4 bases, in that order; junction bases with no gene match: 10. There are 17 residues in the CDR3. Germline lookup yields CDR1 MNHEY and CDR2 SMNVEV (reference sequence). The CDR3 DNA sequence: TGTGCCAGCAGTTTATCCGCGGGAGCGCTGGGGGCAGATACGCAGTATTTT. The encoded protein is CASSLSAGALGADTQYF.

The V call is TRBV28, the J call TRBJ2-1; D is perhaps TRBD2 (5 bases). Deletions cut 6 bases from V and 6 bases from J, with 18 bases between. The CDR3 covers 15 residues. Germline V gene sequence: CDR1 MDHEN, CDR2 SYDVKM. CDR3 nucleotides: TGTGCCAGCAGCTCTCCCGGGGATGAATCCAATGAGCAGTTCTTC. This translates into CASSSPGDESNEQFF.

The rearrangement joins TRBV19 to TRBJ2-7; 15 nucleotides line up with TRBD2. CDR1 LNHDA and CDR2 SQIVND come from the germline V gene (reference sequence). This CDR3 comprises 15 residues. Germline trimming cut 5 bases from V and 4 bases from J; bases unmatched to any gene: 3. In nucleotides, the CDR3 is TGTGCCAGTAGTGTTGGACTAGCGGGAGGGTACGAGCAGTACTTC. Translation gives CASSVGLAGGYEQYF.

This clone was recorded a few times. The chain joins TRBV10-2 to TRBJ2-7; a weak D match, TRBD2 (5 bases). This CDR3 is 13 amino acids long. The V gene's germline CDR1 is WSHSY and CDR2 SAAADI. Trimming took off 3 bases at V and 2 bases at J, with 8 bases between the two ends. CDR3 amino acids: CASSDGVAYEQYF. The CDR3 nucleotides read TGCGCCAGCAGTGACGGGGTGGCCTACGAGCAGTACTTC.

The chain has TRBV19 and TRBJ2-7; TRBD1 agrees at 9 bases. The CDR3 contains 15 residues. J was trimmed by 3 bases and V by 5 bases; bases with no gene match: 8. Per the germline V gene, CDR1 is LNHDA and CDR2 is SQIVND (reference sequence). In DNA, the CDR3 is TGTGCCAGTAGTGTTCGCCCGACAGGGGGCTACGAGCAGTACTTC. Protein product: CASSVRPTGGYEQYF.

The rearrangement links TRBV27 to TRBJ2-7, with 13 bases identical to TRBD2. Germline-derived CDR1 and CDR2 are MNHEY and SMNVEV (reference sequence). The CDR3 sequence is 18 residues long. V trimming: 8 bases; J trimming: 3 bases; junction bases outside the gene matches: 16. CDR3 nucleotides: TGTGCCAGCGGAAGACTAGCGGGAGGCCTCGGGGGGGTCTACGAGCAGTACTTC. It is translated as CASGRLAGGLGGVYEQYF.

The genes are TRBV27 and TRBJ1-2, with 7 bases identical to TRBD1. Germline lookup yields CDR1 MNHEY and CDR2 SMNVEV (reference sequence). J was trimmed by 8 bases and V by 2 bases; bases with no gene match: 11. The CDR3 consists of 15 residues. CDR3 bases: TGTGCCAGCAGTTTAGTCTCAGGGGGAGTTCGAGGCTACACCTTC. This encodes CASSLVSGGVRGYTF.

The chain couples TRBV6-5 to TRBJ2-7, with 9 positions matching TRBD2. Germline loops: CDR1 MNHEY, CDR2 SVGAGI. The CDR3 length is 13 residues. V lost 6 bases to trimming and J lost 4 bases; unmatched junction nucleotides: 4. The CDR3 sequence: CASSSSGSYEQYF. The CDR3 region has the DNA TGTGCCAGCAGCAGTAGCGGGAGTTACGAGCAGTACTTC.

The J gene is TRBJ2-7, the V gene TRBV27, with TRBD2 identical over 7 bases. Germline CDR1 reads MNHEY; CDR2 reads SMNVEV (reference sequence). There are 14 residues in the CDR3. The V and J ends lost 2 bases and 2 bases, in that order; junction bases with no gene match: 3. As DNA, the CDR3 is TGTGCCAGCAGTTTAGGAGCGGGGACCTACGAGCAGTACTTC. Translation gives CASSLGAGTYEQYF.

This sequence joins TRBV4-1 and TRBJ2-1; 8 bases fit TRBD2. Germline CDR1 reads MGHRA; CDR2 reads YSYEKL. V gave up 1 base and J gave up 9 bases; unmatched junction bases: 5. The CDR3 is 14 amino acids. The CDR3 DNA reads as TGCGCCAGCAGCCAAGTGGGTAGCGGGATTGAGCAGTTCTTC. It codes for CASSQVGSGIEQFF.

The chain is built from TRBV27 and TRBJ2-6; 7 bases match TRBD1. The V gene end was trimmed by 5 bases and the J gene end by 0 bases; junction bases not matched to a gene: 13. The germline V gene encodes CDR1 MNHEY and CDR2 SMNVEV (reference sequence). This CDR3 is 19 amino acids long. CDR3 DNA: TGTGCCAGCAGTCCCTCCGGGGACAGCTGGAGCTCTGGGGCCAACGTCCTGACTTTC. Its translation: CASSPSGDSWSSGANVLTF.

The rearrangement joins TRBV30 to TRBJ2-7, with 8 bases that match TRBD1. Trimming took 3 bases from V and 6 from J; bases not matched to a gene: 7. This CDR3 region has 13 residues. Germline CDR1 is GTSNPN and CDR2 is SVGIG (reference sequence). The CDR3, as DNA: TGTGCCTGGAGAGACAGGGGAAGGGTCGAGCAGTACTTC. Translation gives CAWRDRGRVEQYF.

The chain recombines TRBV27 with TRBJ2-5; D is perhaps TRBD1 (6 bases). From germline, CDR1 is MNHEY and CDR2 SMNVEV (reference sequence). CDR3 length: 14 residues. V lost 1 base and J lost 5, with 11 bases in between. The CDR3 loop is CASSLWGRGETQYF. Written as DNA, the CDR3 is TGTGCCAGCAGTTTATGGGGGCGAGGTGAGACCCAGTACTTC.

This chain connects TRBV11-2 to TRBJ2-1; tentatively, D is TRBD2 (6 bases). Trimming cost V 5 bases and J 7 bases, with 6 bases left between them. In germline, CDR1 is SGHAT, CDR2 FQNNGV. The CDR3 is 11 amino acids. CDR3 in amino acids: CASSGGNEQFF. The CDR3 DNA reads as TGTGCCAGCAGCGGGGGGAATGAGCAGTTCTTC.

This clone has just one count. The V and J genes are TRBV29-1 and TRBJ2-5; perhaps TRBD2 as D (7 bases). With 6 bases removed from V and 2 bases from J, the gap between germline ends came to 16 bases. Germline V gene sequence: CDR1 SQVTM, CDR2 ANQGSEA. The CDR3 is 14 amino acids. The chain's CDR3 is CSVQGGRGQETQYF. The DNA for the CDR3 is TGCAGCGTCCAAGGGGGGCGGGGGCAAGAGACCCAGTACTTC.

This chain links TRBV29-1 with TRBJ1-2; TRBD1 aligns across 7 bases. The CDR3 runs 16 residues. Germline V gives CDR1 SQVTM, CDR2 ANQGSEA. The J segment lost 4 bases and the V segment lost 0 bases, leaving 11 bases of the junction unmatched. The CDR3 DNA is TGCAGCGTTGAAGATATGAAGACAGGGTTAGCCTATGGCTACACCTTC. This gives the protein CSVEDMKTGLAYGYTF.

This chain connects TRBV25-1 to TRBJ2-7, with a possible D match to TRBD1 (7 bases). Trimming pared 2 bases from V and 5 bases from J, leaving 13 bases between. The germline V gene encodes CDR1 MGHDK and CDR2 SYGVNS. CDR3 length: 14 residues. The CDR3 bases are TGTGCCAGCAGTGAAGACAGGGAGGTCCACGAGCAGTACTTC. Translated: CASSEDREVHEQYF.

The CDR3 DNA reads TGTGCCAGCAGCTTAGATCTCGGAGGCCAGCCCCAGCATTTT. It translates to CASSLDLGGQPQHF. V usage is TRBV11-2 and J usage is TRBJ1-5; D is uncertain. This CDR3 has 14 residues. Germline V gives CDR1 SGHAT, CDR2 FQNNGV. V was trimmed by 0 bases and J by 7 bases, leaving 10 bases between them.

The J gene is TRBJ2-6, the V gene TRBV9; perhaps TRBD1 as D (7 bases). Trimming took off 2 bases at V and 4 bases at J, with 22 bases between the two ends. The CDR3 is 19 residues long. Germline CDR1 is SGDLS and CDR2 is YYNGEE. CDR3 nucleotides: TGTGCCAGCAGCGTCGTTGGAGGGACCGGGACAGCCGGGGCCAACGTCCTGACTTTC. It encodes CASSVVGGTGTAGANVLTF. The full variable domain, rest sourced from reference TRBV9 and TRBJ2-6, is DSGVTQTPKHLITATGQRVTLRCSPRSGDLSVYWYQQSLDQGLQFLIQYYNGEERAKGNILERFSAQQFPDLHSELNLSSLELGDSALYFCASSVVGGTGTAGANVLTFGAGSRLTVL.

This chain joins TRBV28 and TRBJ2-1; 10 bases map to TRBD1. The CDR3 length is 15 residues. Trimming at V came to 4 bases and at J to 7 bases, leaving 7 bases not matched to a gene. The V gene's germline CDR1 is MDHEN and CDR2 SYDVKM. The CDR3 loop is CASSSPGQGMNEQFF. Written as DNA, the CDR3 is TGTGCCAGCAGTTCGCCGGGACAGGGGATGAATGAGCAGTTCTTC.